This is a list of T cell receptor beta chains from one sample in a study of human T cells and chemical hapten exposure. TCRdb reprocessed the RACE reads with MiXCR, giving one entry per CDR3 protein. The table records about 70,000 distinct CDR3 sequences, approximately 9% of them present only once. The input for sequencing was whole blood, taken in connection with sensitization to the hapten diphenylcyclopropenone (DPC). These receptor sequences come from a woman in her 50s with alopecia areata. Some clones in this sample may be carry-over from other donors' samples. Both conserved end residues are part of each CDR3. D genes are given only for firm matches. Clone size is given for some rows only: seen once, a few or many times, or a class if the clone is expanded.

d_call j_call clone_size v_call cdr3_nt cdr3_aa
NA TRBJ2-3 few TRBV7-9 TGTGCCAGCAGCTTAGGTCCGCACCCTAACACAGATACGCAGTATTTT CASSLGPHPNTDTQYF
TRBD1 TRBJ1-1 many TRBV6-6 TGTGCCAGCAGTTACCCGGGACAGGGGGAAGCTTTCTTT CASSYPGQGEAFF
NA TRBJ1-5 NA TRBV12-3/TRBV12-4 TGTGCCAGCAGGGAGGCTTGGTCTGGTCAGCCCCAGCATTTT CASREAWSGQPQHF
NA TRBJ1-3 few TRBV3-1 TGTGCCAGCAGCCAAGGACGGTTTCAGGGCCACACCATATATTTT CASSQGRFQGHTIYF
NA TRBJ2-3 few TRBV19 TGTGCCAGTATTAGGGCCCCGGGAGATACGCAGTATTTT CASIRAPGDTQYF
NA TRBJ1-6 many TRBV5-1 TGCGCCAGCAGCTTGGAGGCAGCTTCACCCCTCCACTTT CASSLEAASPLHF
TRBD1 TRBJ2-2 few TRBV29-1 TGCAGCGGGGACAGGGAGTCCGGGGAGCTGTTTTTT CSGDRESGELFF
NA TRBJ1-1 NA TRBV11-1 TGTGCCAGCAGCCTCACAGGCAACGAGATGAACACTGAAGCTTTCTTT CASSLTGNEMNTEAFF
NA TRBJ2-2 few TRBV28 TGTGCCAGCAGCCTCCTCCCCGGCTCCCGGCGAGGGACCGGGGAGCTGTTTTTT CASSLLPGSRRGTGELFF
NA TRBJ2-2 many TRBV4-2 TGTGCCAGCAGCCAAGGAGTGGGGACATTGAACACCGGGGAGCTGTTTTTT CASSQGVGTLNTGELFF
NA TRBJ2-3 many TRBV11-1 TGTGCCAGCAGCCTATTGCGGGGAACAGATACGCAGTATTTT CASSLLRGTDTQYF
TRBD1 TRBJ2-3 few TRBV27 TGTGCCAGCAGTCCACAGGGGACCCTCACAGATACGCAGTATTTT CASSPQGTLTDTQYF
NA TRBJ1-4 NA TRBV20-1 TGCAGTGCTAGATCCCCTCACGGGGGAACTAATGAAAAACTGTTTTTT CSARSPHGGTNEKLFF
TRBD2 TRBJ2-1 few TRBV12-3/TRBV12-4 TGTGCCAGCAGTTTCGAGCGGGGGGGCTCCTACAATGAGCAGTTCTTC CASSFERGGSYNEQFF
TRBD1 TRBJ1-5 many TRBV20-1 TGCAGTGCCCGAACAGGGGCCCCTAATCAGCCCCAGCATTTT CSARTGAPNQPQHF
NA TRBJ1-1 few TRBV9 TGTGCCAGCAGCGTCAGTATGGGGGATGAAGCTTTCTTT CASSVSMGDEAFF
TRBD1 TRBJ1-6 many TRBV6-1 TGTGCCAGCAGTGTCCCCAGGGGGATCAATTCACCCCTCCACTTT CASSVPRGINSPLHF
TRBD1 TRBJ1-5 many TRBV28 TGTGCCAGCAGTTTATCCGGGACAGGGGGCCAGCCCCAGCATTTT CASSLSGTGGQPQHF
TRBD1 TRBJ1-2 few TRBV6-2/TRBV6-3 TGTGCCAGCAGCTCCGTGGCGGGACAGGGGGCAAGTGGCTACACCTTC CASSSVAGQGASGYTF
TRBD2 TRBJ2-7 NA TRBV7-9 TGTGCCAGCACCAAAATGAGCGGGAGGGCAGCCTACGAGCAGTACTTC CASTKMSGRAAYEQYF
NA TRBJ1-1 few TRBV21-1 TGTGCCAGCAGCAAAGGGGAAGACCCGAACACTGAAGCTTTCTTT CASSKGEDPNTEAFF
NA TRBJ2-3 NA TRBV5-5 TGTGCCAGCAGGGGGGCCGGCACAGATACGCAGTATTTT CASRGAGTDTQYF
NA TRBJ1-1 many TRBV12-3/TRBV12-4 TGTGCCAGCAGCCGCACCCAGCGGAACACTGAAGCTTTCTTT CASSRTQRNTEAFF
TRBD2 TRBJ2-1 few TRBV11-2 TGTGCCAGCAGCTTAGAGCCTAGCGGGTGGGAGCAGTTCTTC CASSLEPSGWEQFF
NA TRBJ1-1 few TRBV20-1 TGCAGTGCCCTTACGTACACTGAAGCTTTCTTT CSALTYTEAFF
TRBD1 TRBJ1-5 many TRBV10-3 TGTGCCATCAGCCCGGACAGGGACCTCCCGCCCCAGCATTTT CAISPDRDLPPQHF
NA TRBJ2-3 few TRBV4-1 TGCGCCAGCAGCCAAGAACGGGGCACAGATACGCAGTATTTT CASSQERGTDTQYF
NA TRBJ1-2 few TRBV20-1 TGCAGTGCCCCAAAGGGAAATTATGGCTACACCTTC CSAPKGNYGYTF
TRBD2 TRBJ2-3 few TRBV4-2 TGTGCCAGCAGCCCCGAACCCGGGACTACCACAGATACGCAGTATTTT CASSPEPGTTTDTQYF
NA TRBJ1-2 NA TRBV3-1 TGTGCCAGCAGCCAAGACAACAGGGAAAATGGCTACACCTTC CASSQDNRENGYTF
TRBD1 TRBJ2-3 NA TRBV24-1 TGTGCCACCAGTGACCCTGGACAGGGCTCCCTCACAGATACGCAGTATTTT CATSDPGQGSLTDTQYF